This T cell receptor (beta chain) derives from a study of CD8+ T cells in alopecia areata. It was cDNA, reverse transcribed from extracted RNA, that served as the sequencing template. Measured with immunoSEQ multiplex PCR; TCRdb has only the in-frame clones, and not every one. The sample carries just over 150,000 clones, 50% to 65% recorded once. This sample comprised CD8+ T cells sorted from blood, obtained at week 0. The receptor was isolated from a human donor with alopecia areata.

CDR3 protein: CASRRDEQYNEQFF. The CDR3 region has the DNA TGTGCCAGCAGGAGGGACGAACAATACAATGAGCAGTTCTTC. This chain links TRBV2 with TRBJ2-1, with D possibly called TRBD1 or TRBD2 (5 bases each). Germline lookup yields CDR1 SNHLY and CDR2 FYNNEI. The CDR3 has 14 residues. V was shortened by 6 bases and J by 4 bases, with 13 bases between the two germline ends.